Each of the 10 T cell receptor beta chains below was sequenced from the same sample in a study of T cell repertoires in cytomegalovirus infection. TCRdb re-called the reads through MiXCR, storing one row per CDR3 protein. The sample yields some 680,000 distinct CDR3 sequences, approximately 40% seen once. Material for sequencing was PBMCs. The receptors derive from a human donor in good health (CMV status not recorded). Some clones in this sample may be carry-over from other donors' samples.

This chain links TRBV28 with TRBJ2-5; 14 bases are a match to TRBD2. V lost 4 bases to trimming and J lost 5 bases; unmatched junction nucleotides: 6. CDR3 length equals 16 residues. Germline CDR1 reads MDHEN; CDR2 reads SYDVKM. The DNA for the CDR3 is TGTGCCAGCAGTTACCCGGGACTAGCGGGAGTTGAGACCCAGTACTTC. This gives the protein CASSYPGLAGVETQYF.

J is TRBJ2-2 and V is TRBV18, with D hard to call. The CDR3 has 14 residues. Trimming removed 3 bases at V and 1 base at J, with 6 bases between. Germline V gene lookup returns CDR1 KGHSH and CDR2 LQKENI. DNA for the CDR3: TGTGCCAGCTCACCCATTCAGAACACCGGGGAGCTGTTTTTT. Translating gives CASSPIQNTGELFF.

This sequence joins TRBV29-1 and TRBJ2-3, with D possibly being TRBD1 or TRBD2 (7 bases each). The CDR3 has 16 residues. V was clipped by 5 bases and J by 6 bases, with 24 bases between them. CDR1 SQVTM and CDR2 ANQGSEA come from the germline V gene. DNA for the CDR3: TGCAGCGTTCCAGGGGGGGGATTTGAGCGACTGGATACGCAGTATTTT. This translates into CSVPGGGFERLDTQYF.

The chain combines TRBV29-1 with TRBJ2-2; the D gene is possibly TRBD2 (5 bases). V dropped 4 bases and J dropped 6 bases, with 27 bases sitting between them. The germline V gene has CDR1 SQVTM and CDR2 ANQGSEA. This CDR3 is 18 amino acids long. The CDR3 DNA follows: TGCAGCGTTGCGGGGTCCATGGGAAGCCTTCCAGCCGCCGGGGAGCTGTTTTTT. This codes for CSVAGSMGSLPAAGELFF.

This clonotype was observed a handful of times. The gene calls are TRBV6-1 and TRBJ1-5, with a weak D call TRBD1 (5 bases). V lost 2 bases and J lost 5, with 10 bases in between. This CDR3 has 14 amino acids. Germline V gene lookup returns CDR1 MNHNS and CDR2 SASEGT. CDR3 loop: CASSEPGGYQPQHF. Here the CDR3 DNA reads TGTGCCAGCAGTGAACCGGGGGGTTATCAGCCCCAGCATTTT.

This clonotype was found many times. The chain carries TRBV20-1 and TRBJ2-3, with D tentatively TRBD2 (7 bases). The CDR3 extends over 15 amino acids. Germline CDR1 reads DFQATT; CDR2 reads SNEGSKA (reference sequence). Trimming took 4 bases from V and 2 from J, leaving 16 bases between them. CDR3 amino acids: CSATLGGGYTDTQYF. The CDR3 bases are TGCAGTGCTACCTTGGGCGGGGGCTACACAGATACGCAGTATTTT.

The rearrangement joins TRBV6-5 to TRBJ1-5; maybe TRBD1 (5 bases). The V end was cut by 6 bases, the J end by 2 bases, with 11 bases between. This CDR3 has 14 residues. Germline loops: CDR1 MNHEY, CDR2 SVGAGI. CDR3: CASRPGGGNQPQHF. CDR3 DNA sequence: TGTGCCAGCAGACCCGGAGGGGGCAATCAGCCCCAGCATTTT.

The CDR3 region is CASRGGLGRGSIGELFF. The CDR3 coding sequence is TGTGCCAGCAGGGGCGGGTTGGGTCGTGGTAGCATCGGGGAGCTGTTTTTT. The V gene is TRBV27, the J gene TRBJ2-2, with D possibly matching TRBD2 (5 bases). Trimming removed 6 bases from V and 7 bases from J, with 24 bases in between. Germline values: CDR1 MNHEY, CDR2 SMNVEV (reference sequence). The CDR3 extends over 17 amino acids.

V and J are TRBV28 and TRBJ1-1, with TRBD1 as a possible D gene (5 bases). The CDR3 is 13 amino acids. V lost 11 bases and J 0 bases, leaving 13 bases between the germline ends. Germline lookup yields CDR1 MDHEN and CDR2 SYDVKM. The CDR3 here is CALGAGLNTEAFF. The CDR3 region has the DNA TGTGCCTTAGGGGCAGGGCTGAACACTGAAGCTTTCTTT. Combining the CDR3 with reference TRBV28 and TRBJ1-1 gives the whole variable domain DVKVTQSSRYLVKRTGEKVFLECVQDMDHENMFWYRQDPGLGLRLIYFSYDVKMKEKGDIPEGYSVSREKKERFSLILESASTNQTSMYLCALGAGLNTEAFFGQGTRLTVV.

The gene calls are TRBV28 and TRBJ1-6, with 8 bases identical to TRBD1. The CDR3 runs to 14 residues. V trimming: 6 bases; J trimming: 7 bases; junction bases outside the gene matches: 5. Germline V lookup: CDR1 MDHEN, CDR2 SYDVKM. DNA of the CDR3: TGTGCCAGCAGAATCAGGGGGCAAAATTCACCCCTCCACTTT. This translates into CASRIRGQNSPLHF.